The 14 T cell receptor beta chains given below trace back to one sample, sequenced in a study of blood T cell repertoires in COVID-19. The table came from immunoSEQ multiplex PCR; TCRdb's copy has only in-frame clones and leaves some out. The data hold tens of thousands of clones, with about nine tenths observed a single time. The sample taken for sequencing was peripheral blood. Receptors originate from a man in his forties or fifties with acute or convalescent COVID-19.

The CDR3 here is CASSSAGGVQETQYF. In DNA, the CDR3 is TGTGCCAGCAGCTCTGCGGGAGGCGTCCAAGAGACCCAGTACTTC. The chain employs TRBV5-4 and TRBJ2-5; 8 bases fit TRBD2. J lost 1 base, V lost 3 bases, and 5 bases had no gene match. CDR3 length equals 15 residues. Germline loops: CDR1 SGHNT, CDR2 YYREEE (reference sequence).

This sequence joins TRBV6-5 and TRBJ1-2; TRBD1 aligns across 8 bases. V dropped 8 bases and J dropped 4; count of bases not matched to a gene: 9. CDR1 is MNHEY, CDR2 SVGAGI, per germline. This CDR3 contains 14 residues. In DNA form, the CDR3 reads TGTGCCAGCTCTCCCCTGGACAGGGCCTATGGCTACACCTTC. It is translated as CASSPLDRAYGYTF.

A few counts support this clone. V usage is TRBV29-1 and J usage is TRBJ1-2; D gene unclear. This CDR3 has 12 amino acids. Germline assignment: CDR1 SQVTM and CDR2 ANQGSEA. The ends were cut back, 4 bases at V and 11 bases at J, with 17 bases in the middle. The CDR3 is CSVVSGSLGYTF. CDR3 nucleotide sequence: TGCAGCGTTGTTAGCGGCTCATTAGGATACACCTTC.

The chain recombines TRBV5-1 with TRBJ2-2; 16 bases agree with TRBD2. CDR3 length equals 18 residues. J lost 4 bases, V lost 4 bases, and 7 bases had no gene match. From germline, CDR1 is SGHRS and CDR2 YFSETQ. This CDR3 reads CASSPGTSGRAGTGELFF. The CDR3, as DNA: TGCGCCAGCAGCCCCGGGACTAGCGGGAGGGCCGGCACCGGGGAGCTGTTTTTT.

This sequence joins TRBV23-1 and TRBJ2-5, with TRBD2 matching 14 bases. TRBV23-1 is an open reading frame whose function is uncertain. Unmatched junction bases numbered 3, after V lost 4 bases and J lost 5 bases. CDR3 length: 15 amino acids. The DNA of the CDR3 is TGCGCCAGCAGTCGAGGGACTAGCGGGAGTGAGACCCAGTACTTC. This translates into CASSRGTSGSETQYF.

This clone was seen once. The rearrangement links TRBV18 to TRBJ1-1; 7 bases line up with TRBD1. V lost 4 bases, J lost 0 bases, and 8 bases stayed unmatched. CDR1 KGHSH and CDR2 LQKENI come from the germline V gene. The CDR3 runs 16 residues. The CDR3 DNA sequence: TGTGCCAGCTCACAGACAGGGTACGGGATGAACACTGAAGCTTTCTTT. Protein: CASSQTGYGMNTEAFF.

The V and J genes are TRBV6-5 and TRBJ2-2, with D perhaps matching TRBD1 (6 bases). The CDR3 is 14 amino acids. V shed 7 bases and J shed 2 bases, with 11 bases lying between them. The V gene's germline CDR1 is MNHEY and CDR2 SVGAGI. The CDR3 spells CASTRTANTGELFF. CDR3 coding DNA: TGTGCCAGCACTAGGACAGCCAACACCGGGGAGCTGTTTTTT.

CDR3: CASSGGRTDTQYF. DNA for the CDR3: TGTGCCAGCAGCGGCGGGAGGACAGATACGCAGTATTTT. The rearrangement links TRBV9 to TRBJ2-3, with 8 nucleotides matching TRBD2. The CDR3 loop spans 13 amino acids. Germline V lookup: CDR1 SGDLS, CDR2 YYNGEE. Trimming removed 3 bases from V and 3 bases from J; junction bases left unmatched: 0.

DNA for the CDR3: TGTGCCAGCAGCCAAGATATCAATGAGCAGTTCTTC. This sequence encodes CASSQDINEQFF. This rearrangement joins TRBV4-2 to TRBJ2-1; no clear D. V was shortened by 0 bases and J by 6 bases, with 3 bases between the two germline ends. The CDR3 runs 12 residues. Per germline, CDR1 LGHNA and CDR2 YNFKEQ.

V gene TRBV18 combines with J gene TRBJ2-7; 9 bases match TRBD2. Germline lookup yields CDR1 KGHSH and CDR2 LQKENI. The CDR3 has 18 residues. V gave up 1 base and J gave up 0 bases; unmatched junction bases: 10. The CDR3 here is CASSPLPPRTSVSYEQYF. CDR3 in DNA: TGTGCCAGCTCACCACTCCCCCCCAGGACTAGCGTCTCCTACGAGCAGTACTTC.

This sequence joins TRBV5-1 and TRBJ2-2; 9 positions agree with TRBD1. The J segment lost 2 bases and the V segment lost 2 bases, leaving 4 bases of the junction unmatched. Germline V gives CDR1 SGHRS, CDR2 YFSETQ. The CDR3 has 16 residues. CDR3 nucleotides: TGCGCCAGCAGCTTTGCGGGACAGGGCAACACCGGGGAGCTGTTTTTT. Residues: CASSFAGQGNTGELFF. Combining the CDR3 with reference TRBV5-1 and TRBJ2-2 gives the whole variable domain KAGVTQTPRYLIKTRGQQVTLSCSPISGHRSVSWYQQTPGQGLQFLFEYFSETQRNKGNFPGRFSGRQFSNSRSEMNVSTLELGDSALYLCASSFAGQGNTGELFFGEGSRLTVL.

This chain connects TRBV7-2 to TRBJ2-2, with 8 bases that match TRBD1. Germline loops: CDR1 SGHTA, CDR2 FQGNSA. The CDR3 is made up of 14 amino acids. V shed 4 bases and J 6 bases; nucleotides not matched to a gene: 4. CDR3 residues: CASSSDRGAGELFF. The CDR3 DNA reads TGTGCCAGCAGCTCCGACAGGGGAGCCGGGGAGCTGTTTTTT.

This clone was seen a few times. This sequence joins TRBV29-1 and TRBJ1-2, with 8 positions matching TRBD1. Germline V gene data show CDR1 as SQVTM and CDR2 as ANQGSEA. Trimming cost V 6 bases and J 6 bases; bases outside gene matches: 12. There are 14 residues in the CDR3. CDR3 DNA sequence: TGCAGCGTCGGATCCTCGGACAGGGAGGATGGCTACACCTTC. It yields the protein CSVGSSDREDGYTF.

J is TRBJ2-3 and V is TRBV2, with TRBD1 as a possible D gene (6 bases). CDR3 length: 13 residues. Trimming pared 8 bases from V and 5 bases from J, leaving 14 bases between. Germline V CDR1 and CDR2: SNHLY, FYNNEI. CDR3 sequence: CASQGSWRDTQYF. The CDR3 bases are TGTGCCAGCCAGGGGAGCTGGAGAGATACGCAGTATTTT.